The 26 T cell receptor beta chains presented below share a single source sample, sequenced in a study of blood T cell repertoires in COVID-19. This table comes from immunoSEQ multiplex PCR, and its TCRdb copy is limited to in-frame clones, with some not included. The sample shows approximately 260,000 clones, 85% to 90% of them seen only once. Input material: peripheral blood. The receptors derive from a woman between 40 and 55 years old who had recovered from COVID-19.

The chain uses TRBV4-1 and TRBJ2-1; 8 bases match TRBD2. Unmatched junction bases numbered 12, after V lost 3 bases and J lost 5 bases. The CDR3 runs 17 residues. Germline values: CDR1 MGHRA, CDR2 YSYEKL. The CDR3 DNA reads TGCGCCAGCAGCCAGAGCGTCATAGTAGCGGGAAACAATGAGCAGTTCTTC. Translating it yields CASSQSVIVAGNNEQFF.

This clone was picked up one time. CDR3 sequence reads: CASSTGTGGEKLFF. In DNA, the CDR3 is TGTGCCAGCAGTACCGGGACAGGGGGAGAAAAACTGTTTTTT. The chain carries TRBV2 and TRBJ1-4; 11 bases are shared with TRBD1. This CDR3 region has 14 residues. Germline values: CDR1 SNHLY, CDR2 FYNNEI. After removal of 5 bases from V and 8 bases from J, the junction contained 4 bases not matched to a gene.

The chain combines TRBV6-5 with TRBJ2-5; D possibly corresponds to TRBD1 (5 bases). Trimming removed 6 bases from V and 4 bases from J, with 12 bases in between. CDR3 length equals 13 residues. The germline V gene encodes CDR1 MNHEY and CDR2 SVGAGI. The CDR3, as DNA: TGTGCCAGCAGGCTTGACAGTCCAGAGACCCAGTACTTC. Translated: CASRLDSPETQYF.

This chain links TRBV12-5 with TRBJ2-3; D ambiguous. Trimming left V 0 bases short and J 6 bases short, with 7 bases between. The CDR3 is made up of 13 amino acids. CDR1 and CDR2 from the germline V gene are LGHNT and FRNRAP. CDR3 nucleotides: TGTGCTAGTGGTTTGGTAACACAGGATACGCAGTATTTT. It codes for CASGLVTQDTQYF. The variable domain in full, completed from reference TRBV12-5 and TRBJ2-3, reads DARVTQTPRHKVTEMGQEVTMRCQPILGHNTVFWYRQTMMQGLELLAYFRNRAPLDDSGMPKDRFSAEMPDATLATLKIQPSEPRDSAVYFCASGLVTQDTQYFGPGTRLTVL.

The chain is built from TRBV5-1 and TRBJ2-2, with 12 bases identical to TRBD2. The CDR3 runs 17 residues. The germline V gene has CDR1 SGHRS and CDR2 YFSETQ. J lost 4 bases, V lost 0 bases, and 4 bases had no gene match. DNA of the CDR3: TGCGCCAGCAGCTTGGGACTAGCGGGGGCCGGCACCGGGGAGCTGTTTTTT. Residues: CASSLGLAGAGTGELFF.

V gene TRBV6-2 or TRBV6-3 combines with J gene TRBJ2-2; the D gene is possibly TRBD2 (7 bases). V lost 2 bases and J lost 0, with 16 bases in between. Germline V gene data show CDR1 as MNHEY and CDR2 as SVGEGT. The CDR3 sequence is 18 residues long. The CDR3 region is CASSYPPMRGPNTGELFF. The DNA for the CDR3 is TGTGCCAGCAGTTACCCTCCCATGCGGGGGCCGAACACCGGGGAGCTGTTTTTT.

The chain uses TRBV2 and TRBJ2-6; TRBD1 matches at 9 bases. From germline, CDR1 is SNHLY and CDR2 FYNNEI. CDR3 length equals 17 residues. V was pared by 7 bases and J by 0 bases, with 7 bases of the junction left unmatched. The CDR3 reads CASKGQGFISGANVLTF. The CDR3 DNA sequence: TGTGCCAGCAAGGGACAGGGTTTTATCTCTGGGGCCAACGTCCTGACTTTC.

This clone came up a few times. V gene TRBV5-1 combines with J gene TRBJ2-7; weak D call: TRBD2 (6 bases). Trimming took 2 bases from V and 6 from J, leaving 21 bases between them. The CDR3 covers 16 residues. The germline V gene encodes CDR1 SGHRS and CDR2 YFSETQ. The CDR3 protein is CASSFTPGWDSGEQYF. The DNA for the CDR3 is TGCGCCAGCAGCTTTACCCCCGGTTGGGACTCGGGCGAGCAGTACTTC.

V usage is TRBV29-1 and J usage is TRBJ2-1; maybe TRBD2 (5 bases). Trimming shortened V by 1 base and J by 2 bases, and 9 bases separated the two germline ends. The CDR3 sequence is 14 residues long. Germline assignment: CDR1 SQVTM and CDR2 ANQGSEA. CDR3 in amino acids: CSVEGGWAYNEQFF. In DNA form, the CDR3 reads TGCAGCGTTGAAGGCGGGTGGGCCTACAATGAGCAGTTCTTC.

This chain uses TRBV2 with TRBJ2-3, with TRBD2 matching 9 bases. The CDR3 is 16 residues long. V was pared by 3 bases and J by 2 bases, with 6 bases of the junction left unmatched. Germline CDR1 reads SNHLY; CDR2 reads FYNNEI. CDR3 DNA sequence: TGTGCCAGCAGTGATCGACTAGCGGTGATCACAGATACGCAGTATTTT. Translation gives CASSDRLAVITDTQYF.

The chain has TRBV21-1 and TRBJ2-7; the table gives TRBD2 as D, unverified against the DNA. TRBV21-1 is a known pseudogene. The CDR3 runs to 16 residues. CDR3: CASSLPGTTLYYEQYV. CDR3 DNA sequence: TGTGCCAGCAGTTTACCCGGGACTACTCTATACTACGAGCAGTACGTC.

The rearrangement joins TRBV14 to TRBJ1-3; tentative D call: TRBD1 (6 bases). The CDR3 has 15 amino acids. CDR1 is SGHDN and CDR2 is FVKESK in the germline V gene. The V gene lost 0 bases and the J gene lost 4 bases, with 10 bases spanning the gap. CDR3 nucleotide sequence: TGTGCCAGCAGCCAAGATCGGGGGGCAGGAAACACCATATATTTT. Translation gives CASSQDRGAGNTIYF.

The V call is TRBV3-1 (or the pseudogene TRBV3-2), the J call TRBJ2-5; the D gene is possibly TRBD2 (6 bases). CDR3 length: 14 amino acids. Germline-derived CDR1 and CDR2 are LGHDT and YNNKEL (reference sequence). Trimming took off 1 base at V and 3 bases at J, with 9 bases between the two ends. The CDR3 spells CASSQALAKETQYF. DNA of the CDR3: TGTGCCAGCAGCCAAGCACTAGCCAAAGAGACCCAGTACTTC.

The genes are TRBV11-3 and TRBJ2-1; 12 positions agree with TRBD2. In germline, CDR1 is SGHNT, CDR2 YENEEA. The junction had 1 base not matched to a gene; V was cut back by 3 bases and J by 7 bases. The CDR3 spans 14 residues. DNA of the CDR3: TGTGCCAGCAGCTTGCTAGCGGGAGGGAATGAGCAGTTCTTC. Translating it yields CASSLLAGGNEQFF.

This clone appeared a single time. V is TRBV12-3 or TRBV12-4 and J is TRBJ1-1; a possible D gene is TRBD1 (6 bases). The CDR3 runs 12 residues. Trimming removed 6 bases at V and 3 bases at J, with 8 bases between. Here the CDR3 reads CASRGQHTEAFF. In DNA, the CDR3 is TGTGCCAGCAGAGGACAGCACACTGAAGCTTTCTTT.

Only one count was recorded for this clone. This chain joins TRBV30 and TRBJ2-5; D possibly corresponds to TRBD2 (6 bases). V lost 3 bases and J lost 2, with 10 bases in between. CDR1 and CDR2 (germline): GTSNPN, SVGIG (reference sequence). CDR3 size: 13 residues. Here the CDR3 DNA reads TGTGCCTGGAGGGGCGGGGTTCAAGAGACCCAGTACTTC. This sequence encodes CAWRGGVQETQYF.

This clone was seen only once. V usage is TRBV28 and J usage is TRBJ1-5; 9 bases are shared with TRBD1. J was trimmed by 5 bases and V by 6 bases; bases with no gene match: 8. In germline, CDR1 is MDHEN, CDR2 SYDVKM. The CDR3 consists of 15 residues. The CDR3 nucleotides are TGTGCCAGCAGCACACCGGGACAGGGTGATCAGCCCCAGCATTTT. Translation: CASSTPGQGDQPQHF.

The rearrangement joins TRBV11-3 to TRBJ2-3, with 7 bases that match TRBD2. CDR1 is SGHNT, CDR2 YENEEA, per germline. Germline trimming cut 2 bases from V and 6 bases from J; bases unmatched to any gene: 8. The CDR3 loop spans 15 amino acids. The CDR3: CASSLRDGGKDTQYF. CDR3 bases: TGTGCCAGCAGCTTACGGGACGGGGGGAAGGATACGCAGTATTTT. Using reference TRBV11-3 and TRBJ2-3 for the parts outside the CDR3, the full variable domain is EAGVVQSPRYKIIEKKQPVAFWCNPISGHNTLYWYLQNLGQGPELLIRYENEEAVDDSQLPKDRFSAERLKGVDSTLKIQPAELGDSAVYLCASSLRDGGKDTQYFGPGTRLTVL.

This chain joins TRBV28 and TRBJ2-7, with D tentatively TRBD2 (6 bases). This CDR3 has 13 residues. Germline CDR1 reads MDHEN; CDR2 reads SYDVKM. V was shortened by 5 bases and J by 3 bases, with 11 bases between the two germline ends. The CDR3 loop reads CASSTPGVYEQYF. The CDR3 nucleotides read TGTGCCAGCAGTACGCCGGGAGTCTACGAGCAGTACTTC.

The chain uses TRBV4-3 and TRBJ1-2; D possibly corresponds to TRBD1 (6 bases). V was clipped by 1 base and J by 2 bases, with 14 bases between them. The length of the CDR3 is 16 residues. Germline V CDR1 and CDR2: LGHNA, YSLEER. In nucleotides, the CDR3 is TGCGCCAGCAGCCAAGTTTCACCCAGGGGCAACTATGGCTACACCTTC. It encodes CASSQVSPRGNYGYTF.

The genes are TRBV6-5 and TRBJ2-2; the D gene is possibly TRBD1 (6 bases). Germline CDR1 reads MNHEY; CDR2 reads SVGAGI. This CDR3 contains 14 residues. V lost 5 bases to trimming and J lost 5 bases, with 12 bases between them. The CDR3 DNA reads as TGTGCCAGCAGTCTCCAGGACAGTACCGGGGAGCTGTTTTTT. The encoded protein is CASSLQDSTGELFF.

This chain joins TRBV12-3 or TRBV12-4 and TRBJ1-5; no clear D gene. This CDR3 is 13 amino acids long. Trimming removed 6 bases from V and 0 bases from J, with 6 bases in between. In DNA form, the CDR3 reads TGTGCCAGCAGCACTTATAGCAATCAGCCCCAGCATTTT. Translating gives CASSTYSNQPQHF.

The gene calls are TRBV9 and TRBJ2-6, with TRBD1 identical over 8 bases. Germline CDR1 reads SGDLS; CDR2 reads YYNGEE. This CDR3 is 16 amino acids long. Trimming took 4 bases from V and 2 from J; bases not matched to a gene: 5. The CDR3 nucleotides read TGTGCCAGCAGCACCAGGGGGCAGGCTGGGGCCAACGTCCTGACTTTC. This translates into CASSTRGQAGANVLTF.

The V call is TRBV5-4, the J call TRBJ2-4, with D possibly TRBD1 on 5 matching bases. Trimming removed 9 bases at V and 8 bases at J, with 15 bases between. Germline V gene data show CDR1 as SGHNT and CDR2 as YYREEE (reference sequence). This CDR3 region has 12 residues. CDR3 region: CANTGPGDIQYF. In DNA, the CDR3 is TGTGCCAACACAGGCCCTGGGGACATTCAGTACTTC.

The V call is TRBV4-3, the J call TRBJ2-1; 7 nucleotides line up with TRBD2. The CDR3 is 13 residues long. CDR1 and CDR2 (germline): LGHNA, YSLEER. V shed 7 bases, J shed 6 bases, and the junction held 6 bases outside the gene matches. In nucleotides, the CDR3 is TGCGCCAGCACCGGACTAGGAGGCAATGAGCAGTTCTTC. Encoded protein: CASTGLGGNEQFF.

The CDR3 is CASSLVIAGGEETQYF. CDR3 DNA: TGTGCCAGCAGCTTGGTAATAGCGGGAGGGGAAGAGACCCAGTACTTC. This chain uses TRBV5-4 with TRBJ2-5; TRBD2 matches at 11 bases. The CDR3 runs 16 residues. The V gene's germline CDR1 is SGHNT and CDR2 YYREEE (reference sequence). The V segment lost 0 bases and the J segment 3 bases; nucleotides outside the gene matches: 4.